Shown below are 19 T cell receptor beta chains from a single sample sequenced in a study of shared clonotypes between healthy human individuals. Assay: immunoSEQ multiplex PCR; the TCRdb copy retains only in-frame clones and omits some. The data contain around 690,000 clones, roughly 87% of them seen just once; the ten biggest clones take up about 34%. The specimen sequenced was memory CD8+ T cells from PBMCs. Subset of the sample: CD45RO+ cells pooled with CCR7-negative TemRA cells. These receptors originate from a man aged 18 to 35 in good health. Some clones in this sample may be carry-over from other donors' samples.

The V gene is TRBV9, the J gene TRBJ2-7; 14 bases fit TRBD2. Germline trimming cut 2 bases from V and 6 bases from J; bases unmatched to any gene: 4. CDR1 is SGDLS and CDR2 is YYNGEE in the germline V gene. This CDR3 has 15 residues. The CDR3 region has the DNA TGTGCCAGCAGCGTGGGGACTAGCGGGAGCAGCGAGCAGTACTTC. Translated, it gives CASSVGTSGSSEQYF.

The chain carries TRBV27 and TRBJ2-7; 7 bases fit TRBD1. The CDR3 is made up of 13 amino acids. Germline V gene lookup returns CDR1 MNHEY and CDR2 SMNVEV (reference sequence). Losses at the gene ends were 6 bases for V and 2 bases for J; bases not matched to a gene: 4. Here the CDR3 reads CASRQGYTYEQYF. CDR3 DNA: TGTGCCAGCAGACAGGGGTATACCTACGAGCAGTACTTC.

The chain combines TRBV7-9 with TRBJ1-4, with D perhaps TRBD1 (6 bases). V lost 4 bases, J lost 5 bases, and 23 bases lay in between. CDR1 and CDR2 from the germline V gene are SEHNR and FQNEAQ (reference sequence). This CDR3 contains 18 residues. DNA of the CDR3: TGTGCCAGCAGCTCCTTAGGGGGGGGTACAGAGCTAAATGAAAAACTGTTTTTT. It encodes CASSSLGGGTELNEKLFF.

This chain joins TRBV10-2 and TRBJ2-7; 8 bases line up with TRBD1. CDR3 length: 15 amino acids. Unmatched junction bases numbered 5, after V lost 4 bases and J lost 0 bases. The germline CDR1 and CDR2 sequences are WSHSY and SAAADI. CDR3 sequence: CASSGDRTTSYEQYF. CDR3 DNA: TGCGCCAGCAGTGGGGACAGGACCACCTCCTACGAGCAGTACTTC.

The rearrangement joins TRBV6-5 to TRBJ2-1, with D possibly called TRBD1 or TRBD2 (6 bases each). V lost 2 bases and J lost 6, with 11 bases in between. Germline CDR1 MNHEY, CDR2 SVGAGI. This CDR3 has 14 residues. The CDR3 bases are TGTGCCAGCAGTTACGCGGGACAAGCCAATGAGCAGTTCTTC. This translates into CASSYAGQANEQFF.

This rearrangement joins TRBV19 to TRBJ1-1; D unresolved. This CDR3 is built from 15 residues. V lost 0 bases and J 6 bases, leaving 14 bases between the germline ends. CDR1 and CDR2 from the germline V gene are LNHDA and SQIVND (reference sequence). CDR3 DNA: TGTGCCAGTAGTATAGATGGAGAGGCGAGTTCTGAAGCTTTCTTT. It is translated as CASSIDGEASSEAFF.

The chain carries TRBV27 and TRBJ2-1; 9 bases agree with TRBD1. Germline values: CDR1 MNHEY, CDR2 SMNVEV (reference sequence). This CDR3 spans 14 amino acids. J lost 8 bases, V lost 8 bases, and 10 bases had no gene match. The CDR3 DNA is TGTGCCAGCGAATGGACAGGGGCTAAAGATGAGCAGTTCTTC. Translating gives CASEWTGAKDEQFF.

This chain's CDR3 is CASSPDSDLYEQYF. CDR3 sequence (DNA): TGTGCCAGCAGCCCAGACAGCGATCTCTACGAGCAGTACTTC. The chain combines TRBV27 with TRBJ2-7, with a tentative D call TRBD1 (5 bases). Germline V gives CDR1 MNHEY, CDR2 SMNVEV (reference sequence). V was clipped by 6 bases and J by 3 bases, with 15 bases between them. The CDR3 extends over 14 amino acids.

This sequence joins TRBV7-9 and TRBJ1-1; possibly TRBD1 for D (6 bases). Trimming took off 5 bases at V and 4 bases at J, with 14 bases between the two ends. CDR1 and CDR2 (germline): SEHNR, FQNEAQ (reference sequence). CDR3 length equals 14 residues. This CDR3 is CASSPYQGITEAFF. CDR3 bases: TGTGCCAGCAGCCCCTATCAGGGGATCACTGAAGCTTTCTTT.

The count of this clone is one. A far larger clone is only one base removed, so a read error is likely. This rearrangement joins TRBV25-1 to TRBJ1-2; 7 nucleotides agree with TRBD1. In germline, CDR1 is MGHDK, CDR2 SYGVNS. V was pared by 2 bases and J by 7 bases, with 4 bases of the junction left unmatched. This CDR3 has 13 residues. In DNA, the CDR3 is TGTGCCAGCAGTGAAACAGGGGTGGGTGGCTACACCTTC. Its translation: CASSETGVGGYTF.

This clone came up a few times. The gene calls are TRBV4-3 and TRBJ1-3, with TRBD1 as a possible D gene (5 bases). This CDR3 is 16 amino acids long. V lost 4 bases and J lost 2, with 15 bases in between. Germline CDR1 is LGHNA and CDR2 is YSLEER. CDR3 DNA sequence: TGCGCCAGCAGCCGCTTAACCGGGACGGCTGGAAACACCATATATTTT. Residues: CASSRLTGTAGNTIYF.

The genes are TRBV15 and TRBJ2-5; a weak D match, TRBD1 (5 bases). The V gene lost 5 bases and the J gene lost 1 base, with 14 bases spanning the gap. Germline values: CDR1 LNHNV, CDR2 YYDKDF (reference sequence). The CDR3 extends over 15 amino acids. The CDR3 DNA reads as TGTGCCACCAGCCAGTCTAGGGGATCCCAAGAGACCCAGTACTTC. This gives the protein CATSQSRGSQETQYF.

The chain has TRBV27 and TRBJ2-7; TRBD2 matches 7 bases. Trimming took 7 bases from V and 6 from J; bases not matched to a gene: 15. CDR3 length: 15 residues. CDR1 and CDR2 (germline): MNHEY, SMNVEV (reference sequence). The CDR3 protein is CASKFGAGVGLEQYF. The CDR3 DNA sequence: TGTGCCAGCAAGTTTGGGGCGGGAGTGGGGCTCGAGCAGTACTTC.

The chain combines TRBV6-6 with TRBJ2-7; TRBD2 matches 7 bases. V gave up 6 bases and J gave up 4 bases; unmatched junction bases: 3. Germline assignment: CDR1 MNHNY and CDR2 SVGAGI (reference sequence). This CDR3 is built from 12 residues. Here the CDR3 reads CASSWTSYEQYF. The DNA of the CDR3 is TGTGCCAGCAGCTGGACTAGTTACGAGCAGTACTTC.

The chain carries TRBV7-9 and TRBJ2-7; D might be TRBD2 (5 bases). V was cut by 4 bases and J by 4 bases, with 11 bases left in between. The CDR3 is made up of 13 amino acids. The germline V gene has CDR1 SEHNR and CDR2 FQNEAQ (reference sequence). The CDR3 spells CASSSETNYEQYF. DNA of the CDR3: TGTGCCAGCAGCTCGGAGACTAATTACGAGCAGTACTTC.

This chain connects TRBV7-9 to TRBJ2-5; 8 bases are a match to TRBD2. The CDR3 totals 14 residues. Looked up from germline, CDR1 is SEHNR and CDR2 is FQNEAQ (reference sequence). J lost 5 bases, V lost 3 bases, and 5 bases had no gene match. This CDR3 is CASSFGTSQETQYF. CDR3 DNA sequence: TGTGCCAGCAGCTTCGGGACTAGTCAGGAGACCCAGTACTTC.

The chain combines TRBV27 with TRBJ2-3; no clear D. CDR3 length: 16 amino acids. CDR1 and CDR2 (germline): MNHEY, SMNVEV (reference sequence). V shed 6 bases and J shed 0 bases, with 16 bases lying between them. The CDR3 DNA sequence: TGTGCCAGCAGGCCCGGCGTGAGGCCTAGCACAGATACGCAGTATTTT. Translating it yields CASRPGVRPSTDTQYF.

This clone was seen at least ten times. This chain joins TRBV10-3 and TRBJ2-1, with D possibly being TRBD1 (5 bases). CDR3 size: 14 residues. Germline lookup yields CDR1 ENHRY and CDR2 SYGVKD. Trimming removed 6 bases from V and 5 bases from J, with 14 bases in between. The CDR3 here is CAIRGQGTHNEQFF. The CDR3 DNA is TGTGCCATCAGGGGGCAAGGCACACACAATGAGCAGTTCTTC.

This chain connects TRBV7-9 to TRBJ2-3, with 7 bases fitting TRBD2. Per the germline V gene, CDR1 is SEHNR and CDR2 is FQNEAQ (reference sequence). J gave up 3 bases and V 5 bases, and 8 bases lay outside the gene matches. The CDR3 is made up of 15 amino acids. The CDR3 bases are TGTGCCAGCAGCCCCCCGTGGGGGGGGACAGATACGCAGTATTTT. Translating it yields CASSPPWGGTDTQYF.